A selection of T cell receptor beta chains follows, all from one sample in a study of cytotoxic CD8 clonotypes in ibrutinib-treated CLL. Assay: immunoSEQ multiplex PCR; the TCRdb copy retains only in-frame clones and omits some. Among approximately 15,000 clones listed, roughly two thirds were seen once. Sequences were derived from PBMCs, sampled before ibrutinib treatment. The receptors derive from a human donor with chronic lymphocytic leukemia. The CDR3 runs from the conserved cysteine through the conserved F or W. A D gene is named only where the DNA matches it firmly. Clone size, where shown, is once, few, many, or a class for clones that have expanded.

>.|14|TRBV9|few|TRBJ2-7
TGTGCCAGCAGTGAAGACCAAGGCCCCTACGAGCAGTACTTC
CASSEDQGPYEQYF
>TRBD2|16|TRBV15|.|TRBJ2-1
TGTGCCACCAGCGCGAGACCTAGCGGGAGTGGGGGTGAGCAGTTCTTC
CATSARPSGSGGEQFF
>.|16|TRBV18|.|TRBJ2-3
TGTGCCAGCTCACCAATTCCCAGCGAAATCACAGATACGCAGTATTTT
CASSPIPSEITDTQYF
>.|18|TRBV5-4|few|TRBJ1-2
TGTGCCAGCAGCTTAGGAGGGGGGCCGAGAAGGACTAACTATGGCTACACCTTC
CASSLGGGPRRTNYGYTF
>.|14|TRBV2|.|TRBJ2-3
TGTGCCAGCAGCGGCCTAGGCTACGATGATACGCAGTATTTT
CASSGLGYDDTQYF
>TRBD1|11|TRBV20-1|few|TRBJ1-1
TGCAGTAGCAGGGGGCACACTGAAGCTTTCTTT
CSSRGHTEAFF
>.|12|TRBV5-1|.|TRBJ2-2
TGCGCCAGCAGCTTGGCTTCTCGGGAGCTGTTTTTT
CASSLASRELFF
>.|14|TRBV4-1|few|TRBJ2-5
TGCGCCAGCAGCCAAGCGGGATATCGGGAGACCCAGTACTTC
CASSQAGYRETQYF
>.|15|TRBV5-6|.|TRBJ2-2
TGTGCCAGCAGCCTGGGGGTCTTCCTTGTAGGGGAGCTGTTTTTT
CASSLGVFLVGELFF
>.|13|TRBV27|.|TRBJ2-3
TGTGCCAGCAGTAACCCTGGCACAGATACGCAGTATTTT
CASSNPGTDTQYF
>.|15|TRBV16|.|TRBJ1-3
TGTGCCAGCAGCCCAACGGAGACTCTGGGAAACACCATATATTTT
CASSPTETLGNTIYF
>.|13|TRBV10-3|.|TRBJ2-2
TGTGCCATACTGACAGGTTCGGACGGGGAGCTGTTTTTT
CAILTGSDGELFF
>TRBD1|14|TRBV6-5|.|TRBJ2-7
TGTGCCAGCAACAGACAGGGGGCGGCCTACGAGCAGTACTTC
CASNRQGAAYEQYF
>.|17|TRBV9|.|TRBJ1-2
TGTGCCAGCAGCGGGTGGCCCACGATCGCCACCAATTTAGGCTACACCTTC
CASSGWPTIATNLGYTF
>.|13|TRBV28|.|TRBJ2-3
TGTGCCAGCAGTTTTAGAGGCACAGATACGCAGTATTTT
CASSFRGTDTQYF
>TRBD1|14|TRBV13|.|TRBJ1-1
TGTGCCAGCAGCTTCGGACAGGGGAACACTGAAGCTTTCTTT
CASSFGQGNTEAFF
>TRBD2|14|TRBV19|.|TRBJ2-3
TGTGCCAGTAGCCCGGGACTAGCCTTGGATACGCAGTATTTT
CASSPGLALDTQYF
>TRBD1|16|TRBV6-6|.|TRBJ2-7
TGTGCCAGCAGACCCGGCGGGACAGGAATCTCCTACGAGCAGTACTTC
CASRPGGTGISYEQYF
>.|12|TRBV7-7|.|TRBJ2-5
TGTGCCAGCAGCTTAATTGGAGAGACCCAGTACTTC
CASSLIGETQYF
>.|12|TRBV29-1|.|TRBJ2-5
TGCAGCGTTCGGCCGGGGAAAGAGACCCAGTACTTC
CSVRPGKETQYF
>TRBD1|15|TRBV14|.|TRBJ2-1
TGTGCCAGCAGCCCACCTACCGGGACAGGGAATGAGCAGTTCTTC
CASSPPTGTGNEQFF
>.|15|TRBV29-1|.|TRBJ1-2
TGCAGCGTTGAAAGGTGGGGCGAAATGAACTATGGCTACACCTTC
CSVERWGEMNYGYTF
>.|16|TRBV21-1|few|TRBJ2-1
TGTGCCAGCAGCAAGTTAACTAGCGGGGGTTACAATGAGCAGTTCTTC
CASSKLTSGGYNEQFF
>TRBD1|15|TRBV5-1|.|TRBJ2-6
TGCGCCAGCAGCTCGCAGGGGGCTGGGGCCAACGTCCTGACTTTC
CASSSQGAGANVLTF
>TRBD1|15|TRBV6-1|.|TRBJ1-5
TGTGCCAGCAGCCAGGGGGGTATTAGCAATCAGCCCCAGCATTTT
CASSQGGISNQPQHF
>.|11|TRBV18|.|TRBJ2-1
TGTGCCAGCTCAAGTTACGGTGAGCAGTTCTTC
CASSSYGEQFF
>.|13|TRBV5-1|.|TRBJ1-1
TGCGCCAGCAGTCTCCGCGACTGGACTGAAGCTTTCTTT
CASSLRDWTEAFF
>.|15|TRBV29-1|.|TRBJ2-3
TGCAGCGTTGACACCCTCGGGGCTCCCACAGATACGCAGTATTTT
CSVDTLGAPTDTQYF
>TRBD2|15|TRBV11-2|.|TRBJ2-2
TGTGCCAGCAGCTTACGTGCGGGGGTCCCCGGGGAGCTGTTTTTT
CASSLRAGVPGELFF
>TRBD1|16|TRBV11-2|few|TRBJ1-2
TGTGCCAGCAGCTTACCCGGGGGGACAGCCAACTATGGCTACACCTTC
CASSLPGGTANYGYTF
>.|16|TRBV28|.|TRBJ2-4
TGTGCCAGCAGTTTCTTGGTCGGTCTAGCCAAAAACATTCAGTACTTC
CASSFLVGLAKNIQYF
>.|12|TRBV2|.|TRBJ1-4
TGTGCCAGCATCAGGGAGGACTCAAAACTGTTTTTT
CASIREDSKLFF
>TRBD2|15|TRBV2|.|TRBJ2-1
TGTGCCAGCAGTGGGGCTAGCGGGGCCTACAATGAGCAGTTCTTC
CASSGASGAYNEQFF
>.|15|TRBV7-8|.|TRBJ2-1
TGTGCCAGCAGCGCAGACCCACTAGTATACAATGAGCAGTTCTTC
CASSADPLVYNEQFF
>TRBD1|17|TRBV19|few|TRBJ1-5
TGTGCCAGTAGTACCCGACAGGGGGCGCGTAGGAATCAGCCCCAGCATTTT
CASSTRQGARRNQPQHF
>.|12|TRBV30|.|TRBJ2-5
TGTGCCTGGAGTGTTAGTGGAGAGACCCAGTACTTC
CAWSVSGETQYF
>.|15|TRBV6-1|.|TRBJ1-2
TGTGCCAGCAGTGGGCGATCAGGGCCCCTGGGTGGCTACACCTTC
CASSGRSGPLGGYTF
>TRBD2|17|TRBV6-1|.|TRBJ2-1
TGTGCCAGCAGAGAAGCGGGAGGGCTAGGGTGGGACAATGAGCAGTTCTTC
CASREAGGLGWDNEQFF
>.|15|TRBV5-1|.|TRBJ1-4
TGCGCCAGCAGACCCGAAACAGGGTCTAATGAAAAACTGTTTTTT
CASRPETGSNEKLFF
>.|14|TRBV6-5|.|TRBJ1-4
TGTGCCAGCAGTGATTGGGATGAGGGTGAAAAACTGTTTTTT
CASSDWDEGEKLFF
>TRBD1|16|TRBV4-2|.|TRBJ1-3
TGTGCCAGCAGCCAAGGCGACAGGGGATTTGGAAACACCATATATTTT
CASSQGDRGFGNTIYF
>.|14|TRBV28|.|TRBJ1-3
TGTGCCAGCAGTTTATCGGGTAATAGAAACACCATATATTTT
CASSLSGNRNTIYF
>TRBD2|17|TRBV4-2|.|TRBJ2-1
TGTGCCAGCAGCCTCATAACTTTAGGACTAGGCCACAATGAGCAGCTCTTC
CASSLITLGLGHNEQLF
>.|17|TRBV18|once|TRBJ2-5
TGTGCCAGCTCACCACTGACAGGCTCTTCGTACCAAGAGACCCAGTACTTC
CASSPLTGSSYQETQYF
>TRBD1|16|TRBV19|.|TRBJ2-7
TGTGCCAGTAGTAGGGGACAGGGGACAACCTCCTACGAGCAGTACTTC
CASSRGQGTTSYEQYF
>.|11|TRBV14|medium-sized|TRBJ2-5
TGTGCCAGCAGCCATCGTGAGACCCAGTACTTC
CASSHRETQYF
>.|12|TRBV27|.|TRBJ2-1
TGTGCCACCGGTATATTTGGCAATGAGCAGTTCTTC
CATGIFGNEQFF
>.|14|TRBV2|.|TRBJ2-3
TGTGCCAGCAAGCGGAGAACTAGCACAGATACGCAGTATTTT
CASKRRTSTDTQYF
>TRBD1|14|TRBV2|.|TRBJ1-2
TGTGCCAGCAGTGCCGGGACAGCGGGAGATGGCTACACCTTC
CASSAGTAGDGYTF
>.|16|TRBV14|.|TRBJ2-5
TGTGCCAGCAGCCCCCCTGGTGTTCTATTCCAAGAGACCCAGTACTTC
CASSPPGVLFQETQYF
>TRBD2|18|TRBV28|.|TRBJ2-3
TGTGCCAGCAGTTTATTCGGCGGGGGGCCACCTAGCACAGATACGCAGTATTTT
CASSLFGGGPPSTDTQYF
>.|17|TRBV7-9|.|TRBJ2-1
TGTGCCAGCACCTCCTTGGTGAGACACATTTCCTACAATGAGCAGTTCTTC
CASTSLVRHISYNEQFF
>TRBD1|14|TRBV29-1|.|TRBJ2-5
TGCAGCGTTGAACCCCCGACAGGGAAAGAGACCCAGTACTTC
CSVEPPTGKETQYF
>TRBD2|16|TRBV27|.|TRBJ2-7
TGTGCCAGCAGTATCAGCGGGAGGGCCTTAATACTCGAGCAGTACTTC
CASSISGRALILEQYF
>TRBD2|15|TRBV11-3|once|TRBJ2-1
TGTGCCAGCAGCCCGGGGACTAGACCGGCCAATGAGCAGTTCTTC
CASSPGTRPANEQFF
>TRBD1|14|TRBV10-2|.|TRBJ2-2
TGCGCCGGTACAGACAGGGCGGGCACCGGGGAGCTGTTTTTT
CAGTDRAGTGELFF
>.|14|TRBV6-5|.|TRBJ1-1
TGTGCCAGCAGCCGAGCCCACCTGAACACTGAAGCTTTCTTT
CASSRAHLNTEAFF